The source of this T cell receptor (beta chain) is a study of neurological immune-mediated disorders (dated by TCRdb to the late 2010s). Turning to the overall study: Peripheral blood TCR-beta repertoires from patients with HTLV-I-associated myelopathy (HAM/TSP), patients with multiple sclerosis, and healthy controls were compared in the study using UMI-based sequencing. Longitudinal HAM/TSP and healthy donors had 3 time-points each (roughly 3-40 month intervals). The approximately 110 TCR-beta libraries covered PBMC samples along with longitudinal samples, technical triplicates, and paired sorted CD4+ and CD8+ T-cell subsets. The cohort included some 70 subjects: approximately 14 with HAM/TSP, some 35 with multiple sclerosis, and 20 or so healthy controls.

General conclusions and limits of the study: TCR clonal expansion was greatest in HAM/TSP patients and smallest in MS patients, who ranked below even healthy controls. Across subjects, expanded clones never shared an identical CDR3 amino acid sequence, which suggests that the TCR-beta repertoires in every group were private.

Comments on this clonotype: It lacks a known antigen. No base qualities exist here, and no much larger clone lies one base off it.

The time point tag for this specimen amounts to: longitudinal time-point 1 (baseline). Libraries from unsorted PBMCs were made from 2 million PBMCs kept in RNAlater at -80 degrees C until RNA extraction. Peripheral blood was subjected to Ficoll-Hypaque density gradient centrifugation to isolate PBMCs, which were then cryopreserved in liquid nitrogen. From the germline V gene, CDR1 is SGDLS and CDR2 is YYNGEE. The CDR3 contains 13 residues, cysteine and phenylalanine counted. Solely the CDR3 DNA is kept, with 39 bases framed from the first base. The junction shows trimming of 1 base on V and 6 bases on J, plus 10 bases between the germline ends. cDNA was synthesized by template-switch 5'RACE using a primer with a 10-nucleotide random unique molecular identifier that tagged each TCR transcript. Every sequencing run covered 15-18 subjects and yielded more than 160 million TCR-beta sequences. The RNeasy kit was used for extraction of total RNA. The KAPA Real-time Library Amplification kit was used to amplify TCR-beta VDJ regions with primers targeting the TCR constant region and the 5'RACE anchor. A first PCR added sample indexes and Illumina adaptors, and a second PCR then raised library yield. After Ampure bead purification, the TCR product of roughly 650 bp was size-selected on a 2% E-gel SizeSelection system. Before pooling, library quality was assessed on a Bioanalyzer, concentration was determined with Qubit, and library quantification was performed with the Kapa Library Quantification kit. Paired-end 2 x 150 bp sequencing of the libraries was performed on an Illumina HiSeq 2500. To increase sequence diversity, 25-30% phiX was spiked into each library pool. The authors processed their data as follows. The quality-filtered reads were processed with the UMI-based MiGEC pipeline, whose error correction step removed more than 80% of the raw TCR sequences. VDJ genes were aligned to IMGT germline references, and each clonotype was defined by a unique CDR3 amino acid sequence together with V-J genes. Clonal expansion, Shannon diversity and CDR3 relatedness (CalcPairwiseDistances, ClusterSamples) were evaluated with VDJtools, and phylogenetic trees were built with CLCbio workbench. Clones with at least 8 unique UMIs were defined as expanded, with this threshold being based on coefficient-of-variation modelling across technical triplicates. TCRdb applied fastp at Q25 and MiXCR to the public reads, then kept only in-frame beta chains. For every CDR3 protein sequence, its rows merge into one entry that carries the most common genes and DNA. What appears here as the V and J calls and clone size reflects TCRdb's work, not the paper's. The sample table holds roughly 61,000 distinct CDR3 sequences, of which about 10% were seen once. 6.6% of the sample comes from the top ten.

The specimen was PBMCs. The chain was built from TRBV9 and TRBJ1-1; the D gene cannot be named for sure. The sequence was obtained from a male donor with HTLV-1-associated myelopathy (HAM/TSP). For the CDR3, the sequence is CASSVTGLSEAFF. The nucleotides are TGTGCCAGCAGCGTAACGGGGTTGTCTGAAGCTTTCTTT.